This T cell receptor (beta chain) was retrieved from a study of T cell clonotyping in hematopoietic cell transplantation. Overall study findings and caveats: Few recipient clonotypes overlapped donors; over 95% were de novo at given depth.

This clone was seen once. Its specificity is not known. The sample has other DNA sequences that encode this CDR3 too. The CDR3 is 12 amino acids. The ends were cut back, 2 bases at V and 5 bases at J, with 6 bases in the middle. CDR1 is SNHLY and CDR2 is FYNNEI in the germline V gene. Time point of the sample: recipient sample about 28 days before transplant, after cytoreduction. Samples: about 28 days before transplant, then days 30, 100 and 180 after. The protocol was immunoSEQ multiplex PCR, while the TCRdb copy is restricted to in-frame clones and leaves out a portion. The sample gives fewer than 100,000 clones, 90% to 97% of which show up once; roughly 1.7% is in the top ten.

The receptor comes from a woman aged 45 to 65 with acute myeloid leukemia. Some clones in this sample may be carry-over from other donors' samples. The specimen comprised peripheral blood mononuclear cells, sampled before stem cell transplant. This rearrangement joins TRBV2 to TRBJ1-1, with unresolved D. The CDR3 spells CASSESTTEAFF. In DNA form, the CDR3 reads TGTGCCAGCAGTGAATCAACGACTGAAGCTTTCTTT.